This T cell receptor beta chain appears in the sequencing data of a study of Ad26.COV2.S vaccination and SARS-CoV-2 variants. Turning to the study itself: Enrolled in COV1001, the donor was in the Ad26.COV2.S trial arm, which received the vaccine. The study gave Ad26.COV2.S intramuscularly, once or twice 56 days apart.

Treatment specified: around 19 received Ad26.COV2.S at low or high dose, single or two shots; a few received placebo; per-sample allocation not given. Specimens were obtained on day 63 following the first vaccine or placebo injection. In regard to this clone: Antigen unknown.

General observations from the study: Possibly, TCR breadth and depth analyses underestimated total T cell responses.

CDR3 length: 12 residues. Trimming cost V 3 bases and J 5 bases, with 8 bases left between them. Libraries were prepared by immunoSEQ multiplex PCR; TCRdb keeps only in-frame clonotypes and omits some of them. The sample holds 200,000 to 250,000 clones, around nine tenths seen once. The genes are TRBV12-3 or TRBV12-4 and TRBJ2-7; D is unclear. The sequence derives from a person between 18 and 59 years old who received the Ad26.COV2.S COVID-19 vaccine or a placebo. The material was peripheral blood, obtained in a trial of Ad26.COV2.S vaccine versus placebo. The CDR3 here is CASSFIVDEQYF. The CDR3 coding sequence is TGTGCCAGCAGTTTCATTGTTGACGAGCAGTACTTC.